Here is one T cell receptor beta chain with its context. The data were obtained in a study of blood T cell repertoires in COVID-19. About the study: Sites across the United States, Italy and Spain contributed samples from acute and convalescent COVID-19.

Repertoires were generated with immunoSEQ multiplex PCR, while TCRdb's copy carries only in-frame clones and drops some. This sample has about 150,000 clones; roughly 87% occur once, and the top ten carry over 7%. Trimming shortened V by 3 bases and J by 9 bases, and 18 bases separated the two germline ends. In germline, CDR1 is SGHDT, CDR2 YYEEEE. The CDR3 length is 14 residues. This receptor was identified in a woman in her fifties or sixties who had recovered from COVID-19. The specimen sequenced was PBMCs or T cells enriched from blood (not recorded which). The V and J genes are TRBV5-6 and TRBJ1-1, with D maybe TRBD1 (6 bases). DNA for the CDR3: TGTGCCAGCAGCTACTCCGGACAGATTTTTAAAGCTTTCTTT. Protein product: CASSYSGQIFKAFF.